This TCR beta chain was captured in a study of human T cells and chemical hapten exposure. Losses at the gene ends were 1 base for V and 0 bases for J; bases not matched to a gene: 8. This CDR3 spans 18 amino acids. The time point is: patch test 1, 2 weeks after DPC sensitization. Regarding treatment: therapeutic diphenylcyclopropenone sensitization with weekly scalp DPC. Only after blood had been drawn was each patch test applied. The study used a library that attached unique molecular identifiers to individual cDNA molecules. Using its own MiXCR run on the RACE reads, TCRdb lists one record per CDR3 protein. Among 80,000 to 100,000 distinct CDR3 sequences listed, approximately 8% were seen once. This clonotype was picked up many times.

This TCR was sampled from a woman between 25 and 40 years old with alopecia areata. Some clones in this sample may be carry-over from other donors' samples. The gene calls are TRBV12-3 or TRBV12-4 and TRBJ2-2; 7 positions agree with TRBD1. The starting material was whole blood, obtained in connection with sensitization to the hapten diphenylcyclopropenone (DPC). The CDR3: CASSLGPRDSSNTGELFF. The CDR3 DNA follows: TGTGCCAGCAGTTTAGGTCCGAGGGACAGTTCGAACACCGGGGAGCTGTTTTTT.